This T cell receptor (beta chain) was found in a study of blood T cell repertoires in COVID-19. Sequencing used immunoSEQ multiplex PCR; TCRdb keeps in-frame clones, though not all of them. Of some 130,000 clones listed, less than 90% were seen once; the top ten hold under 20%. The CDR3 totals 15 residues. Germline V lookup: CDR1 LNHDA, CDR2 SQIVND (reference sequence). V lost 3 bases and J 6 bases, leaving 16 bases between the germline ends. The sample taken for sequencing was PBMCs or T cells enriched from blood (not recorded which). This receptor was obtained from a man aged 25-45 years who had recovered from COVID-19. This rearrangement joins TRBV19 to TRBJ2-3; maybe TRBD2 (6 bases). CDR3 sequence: CASSMGRGLTDTQYF. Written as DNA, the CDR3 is TGTGCCAGTAGTATGGGACGGGGACTCACGGATACGCAGTATTTT.